In this sample, the clone carrying this T cell receptor (beta chain) turned up once. The antigen is not known. Profiling relied on immunoSEQ multiplex PCR, and the TCRdb table lists in-frame clones only, not all of them. The sample shows some 83,000 clones, roughly 84% of them seen only once. The source of the sample is a study of OX40 agonist ivuxolimab in advanced cancers. Study-level results: Near-lowest levels of clonal expansion characterized partial responders at 0.1-3.0 mg/kg. Both blood CD4+ and CD8+ T cells showed clonal growth by week 6 at 0.1 to 3.0 mg/kg.

The CDR3 runs 14 residues. Germline values: CDR1 SGHVS, CDR2 FNYEAQ. V gave up 1 base and J gave up 0 bases, with 7 bases separating them. This receptor was identified in an adult with an advanced solid tumor such as melanoma, head and neck, liver or kidney cancer. This material consisted of CD4+ or CD8+ T cells sorted from blood, taken in a trial of the OX40 agonist ivuxolimab. The gene calls are TRBV7-6 and TRBJ2-7; D is unresolved. CDR3 loop: CASSLGPSSYEQYF. CDR3 nucleotide sequence: TGTGCCAGCAGCTTAGGGCCGAGCTCCTACGAGCAGTACTTC.